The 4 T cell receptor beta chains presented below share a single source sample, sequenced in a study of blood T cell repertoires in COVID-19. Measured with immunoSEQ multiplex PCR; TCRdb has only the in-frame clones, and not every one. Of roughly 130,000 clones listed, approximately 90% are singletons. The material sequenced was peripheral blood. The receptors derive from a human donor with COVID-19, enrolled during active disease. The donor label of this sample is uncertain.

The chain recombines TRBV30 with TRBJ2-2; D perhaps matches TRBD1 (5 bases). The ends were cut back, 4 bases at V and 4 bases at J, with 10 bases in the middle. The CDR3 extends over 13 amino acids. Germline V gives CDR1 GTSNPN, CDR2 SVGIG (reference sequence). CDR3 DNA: TGTGCCTGGAAGGGGCGTGTCACCGGGGAGCTGTTTTTT. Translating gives CAWKGRVTGELFF.

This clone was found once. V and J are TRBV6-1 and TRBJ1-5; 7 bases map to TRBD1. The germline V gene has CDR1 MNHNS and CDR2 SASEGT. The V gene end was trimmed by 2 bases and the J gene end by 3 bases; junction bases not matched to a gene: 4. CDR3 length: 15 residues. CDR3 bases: TGTGCCAGCAGTGAAATGGGACAGTACAATCAGCCCCAGCATTTT. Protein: CASSEMGQYNQPQHF.

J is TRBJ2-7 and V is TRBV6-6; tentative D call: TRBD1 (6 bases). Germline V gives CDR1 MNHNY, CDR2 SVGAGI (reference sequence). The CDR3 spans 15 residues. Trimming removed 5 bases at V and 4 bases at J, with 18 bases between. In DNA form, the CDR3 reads TGTGCCAGCAGTGGACAGATGAGTTGGGGTTACGAGCAGTACTTC. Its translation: CASSGQMSWGYEQYF.

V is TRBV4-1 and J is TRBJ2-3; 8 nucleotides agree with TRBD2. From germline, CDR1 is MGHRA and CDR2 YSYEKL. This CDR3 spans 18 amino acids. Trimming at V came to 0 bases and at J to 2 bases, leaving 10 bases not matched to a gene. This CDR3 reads CASSQDEGLAGHTDTQYF. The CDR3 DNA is TGCGCCAGCAGCCAAGATGAGGGATTAGCGGGGCACACAGATACGCAGTATTTT.